Listed here are 27 T cell receptor beta chains from one sample, sequenced in a study of blood T cell repertoires in COVID-19. The repertoire was sequenced with immunoSEQ multiplex PCR; TCRdb's copy has only in-frame clones and lacks some. The profile covers some 140,000 clones, with around 85% appearing a single time and under 0.8% taken by the ten largest. Material: peripheral blood. These receptor sequences come from a man in his 60s with COVID-19, enrolled during active disease.

V and J are TRBV27 and TRBJ2-7, with 9 bases lining up with TRBD1. The V segment lost 6 bases and the J segment 4 bases; nucleotides outside the gene matches: 7. There are 14 residues in the CDR3. Germline V gene data show CDR1 as MNHEY and CDR2 as SMNVEV (reference sequence). The CDR3 region is CASRTGTGPYEQYF. CDR3 DNA: TGTGCCAGCAGAACCGGGACAGGGCCATACGAGCAGTACTTC.

V and J are TRBV10-3 and TRBJ1-2; D is ambiguous. Germline assignment: CDR1 ENHRY and CDR2 SYGVKD. The CDR3 contains 14 residues. V was shortened by 3 bases and J by 4 bases, with 12 bases between the two germline ends. CDR3 coding DNA: TGTGCCATCAGTGACGTAACAGAAAGCTATGGCTACACCTTC. Translated: CAISDVTESYGYTF.

The J gene is TRBJ1-6, the V gene TRBV6-1, with unresolved D. The CDR3 length is 14 residues. The V and J ends lost 1 base and 4 bases respectively, with 5 bases between them. The germline V gene encodes CDR1 MNHNS and CDR2 SASEGT. The CDR3 sequence: CASSEGLYNSPLHF. The CDR3 DNA reads TGTGCCAGCAGTGAAGGTTTATATAATTCACCCCTCCACTTT.

V is TRBV28 and J is TRBJ1-2; D call uncertain. The CDR3 covers 13 residues. V lost 4 bases to trimming and J lost 3 bases, with 9 bases between them. Germline V CDR1 and CDR2: MDHEN, SYDVKM. CDR3 coding DNA: TGTGCCAGCAGTTCAGGTAGTTACTATGGCTACACCTTC. Protein sequence: CASSSGSYYGYTF.

The chain carries TRBV13 and TRBJ1-5; D may be TRBD1 (6 bases). This CDR3 has 12 residues. Germline CDR1 and CDR2: PRHDT and FYEKMQ (reference sequence). Deletions cut 8 bases from V and 4 bases from J, with 9 bases between. Written as DNA, the CDR3 is TGTGCCAGCGCCCAGGGGAATCAGCCCCAGCATTTT. Protein product: CASAQGNQPQHF.

The count of this clone is one. The gene calls are TRBV6-6 and TRBJ1-5, with D perhaps matching TRBD1 (5 bases). The ends were cut back, 5 bases at V and 6 bases at J, with 17 bases in the middle. This CDR3 spans 15 amino acids. Germline values: CDR1 MNHNY, CDR2 SVGAGI (reference sequence). The DNA of the CDR3 is TGTGCCAGCAGTCAATTGACAGCGCAAAGTCAGCCCCAGCATTTT. This gives the protein CASSQLTAQSQPQHF.

This clone is a singleton in its sample. The rearrangement joins TRBV14 to TRBJ2-7; perhaps TRBD1 as D (7 bases). Trimming left V 3 bases short and J 2 bases short, with 23 bases between. CDR1 is SGHDN, CDR2 FVKESK, per germline. The CDR3 loop spans 18 amino acids. The CDR3 region is CASSHGPGGLMNPYEQYF. The DNA of the CDR3 is TGTGCCAGCAGCCATGGCCCAGGGGGGCTAATGAACCCCTACGAGCAGTACTTC.

As to this clone: Other DNA sequences in the sample encode the same CDR3. The V gene is TRBV19, the J gene TRBJ2-2; D might be TRBD1 (6 bases). Trimming removed 6 bases from V and 3 bases from J, with 14 bases in between. The germline V gene encodes CDR1 LNHDA and CDR2 SQIVND (reference sequence). The CDR3 covers 15 residues. Here the CDR3 DNA reads TGTGCCAGTAGCCCAGGGACACGTCACACCGGGGAGCTGTTTTTT. Its protein product is CASSPGTRHTGELFF.

The V gene is TRBV13, the J gene TRBJ1-5; 7 positions match TRBD1. After removal of 3 bases from V and 7 bases from J, the junction contained 12 bases not matched to a gene. Germline lookup yields CDR1 PRHDT and CDR2 FYEKMQ (reference sequence). The CDR3 runs 16 residues. CDR3 sequence (DNA): TGTGCCAGCAGCTTTAGGGGGACAGCGGGTGTACAGCCCCAGCATTTT. Protein: CASSFRGTAGVQPQHF.

This clone was picked up a small number of times. This chain links TRBV7-6 with TRBJ2-1; D is possibly TRBD2 (5 bases). Germline V gene data show CDR1 as SGHVS and CDR2 as FNYEAQ. The V end lost 1 base, the J end lost 8 bases, and 6 bases lay between the germline ends. The CDR3 consists of 12 residues. DNA of the CDR3: TGTGCCAGCAGCTTAGGGGGAGATGAGCAGTTCTTC. Amino acid sequence: CASSLGGDEQFF.

The chain has TRBV11-1 and TRBJ2-1; 9 bases agree with TRBD1. Germline lookup yields CDR1 SGHAT and CDR2 FQDESV (reference sequence). CDR3 length equals 17 residues. V lost 0 bases to trimming and J lost 10 bases; unmatched junction nucleotides: 13. In nucleotides, the CDR3 is TGTGCCAGCAGCTTAGCGTGGGACAGGGTCAAGGTGTGGGAGCAGTTCTTC. Translated, it gives CASSLAWDRVKVWEQFF.

V usage is TRBV5-1 and J usage is TRBJ1-1; 9 nucleotides line up with TRBD1. CDR1 and CDR2 (germline): SGHRS, YFSETQ. CDR3 length: 13 amino acids. V dropped 5 bases and J dropped 6; count of bases not matched to a gene: 5. CDR3 sequence (DNA): TGCGCCAGCAGGGAACAGGGGGCCTCTGAAGCTTTCTTT. This codes for CASREQGASEAFF. Filled out from reference TRBV5-1 and TRBJ1-1, the complete variable domain reads KAGVTQTPRYLIKTRGQQVTLSCSPISGHRSVSWYQQTPGQGLQFLFEYFSETQRNKGNFPGRFSGRQFSNSRSEMNVSTLELGDSALYLCASREQGASEAFFGQGTRLTVV.

The chain uses TRBV6-2 or TRBV6-3 and TRBJ2-5, with D possibly TRBD1 on 6 matching bases. The V end lost 3 bases, the J end lost 4 bases, and 18 bases lay between the germline ends. Germline V gene data show CDR1 as MNHEY and CDR2 as SVGEGT. The CDR3 consists of 16 residues. The CDR3 loop is CASSYVRRQVAETQYF. DNA of the CDR3: TGTGCCAGCAGTTATGTACGTCGACAGGTAGCAGAGACCCAGTACTTC.

This chain joins TRBV9 and TRBJ2-1, with D perhaps TRBD1 (7 bases). With 0 bases removed from V and 4 bases from J, the gap between germline ends came to 14 bases. This CDR3 comprises 16 residues. CDR1 SGDLS and CDR2 YYNGEE come from the germline V gene. The CDR3 DNA is TGTGCCAGCAGCGTAGTCCCGCCAGGGGGGTACAATGAGCAGTTCTTC. Its protein is CASSVVPPGGYNEQFF.

The chain carries TRBV6-5 and TRBJ1-1; TRBD1 aligns across 7 bases. The junction had 7 bases not matched to a gene; V was cut back by 4 bases and J by 11 bases. Per germline, CDR1 MNHEY and CDR2 SVGAGI. The CDR3 runs 12 residues. This chain's CDR3 is CASSSDRFVAFF. The CDR3 DNA reads TGTGCCAGCAGTTCGGACAGGTTTGTGGCTTTCTTT.

The chain links TRBV29-1 to TRBJ1-4, with D perhaps TRBD1 (5 bases). Germline CDR1 and CDR2: SQVTM and ANQGSEA. This CDR3 comprises 13 residues. V was clipped by 6 bases and J by 4 bases, with 12 bases between them. The CDR3 protein is CSVGKGFNEKLFF. In nucleotides, the CDR3 is TGCAGCGTGGGGAAGGGGTTTAATGAAAAACTGTTTTTT.

V gene TRBV4-3 combines with J gene TRBJ1-3, with D unclear. The CDR3 has 13 amino acids. Germline values: CDR1 LGHNA, CDR2 YSLEER. Trimming took off 2 bases at V and 0 bases at J, with 2 bases between the two ends. CDR3 sequence reads: CASSQLSGNTIYF. The CDR3 DNA reads as TGCGCCAGCAGCCAACTCTCTGGAAACACCATATATTTT.

The chain recombines TRBV19 with TRBJ1-1, with TRBD1 matching 7 bases. The CDR3 consists of 13 residues. The V and J ends lost 2 bases and 12 bases, in that order; junction bases with no gene match: 9. The germline V gene encodes CDR1 LNHDA and CDR2 SQIVND (reference sequence). The CDR3 sequence: CASSINGAGGTFF. CDR3 bases: TGTGCCAGTAGTATAAATGGGGCAGGGGGGACTTTCTTT.

The chain recombines TRBV6-5 with TRBJ2-7, with TRBD2 as a possible D gene (6 bases). Looked up from germline, CDR1 is MNHEY and CDR2 is SVGAGI. Trimming stripped 10 bases from V and 3 bases from J, with 16 bases between. The length of the CDR3 is 13 residues. The CDR3 here is CATMGRQNYEQYF. In nucleotides, the CDR3 is TGTGCCACCATGGGGAGGCAGAACTACGAGCAGTACTTC.

The V gene is TRBV6-2 or TRBV6-3, the J gene TRBJ1-1; TRBD1 might be the D (5 bases). CDR1 and CDR2 from the germline V gene are MNHEY and SVGEGT. The CDR3 runs 14 residues. V dropped 5 bases and J dropped 2 bases, with 12 bases sitting between them. The DNA of the CDR3 is TGTGCCAGCAGTACCTCCGGGGGAAACACTGAAGCTTTCTTT. It specifies CASSTSGGNTEAFF.

The V gene is TRBV2, the J gene TRBJ2-1; 8 positions match TRBD1. The CDR3 is made up of 14 amino acids. Germline trimming cut 6 bases from V and 6 bases from J; bases unmatched to any gene: 7. The germline V gene encodes CDR1 SNHLY and CDR2 FYNNEI. The CDR3 protein is CASRGRGPGNEQFF. The CDR3, as DNA: TGTGCCAGCAGAGGCAGGGGGCCCGGCAATGAGCAGTTCTTC.

The rearrangement uses TRBV6-6 and TRBJ1-4; TRBD1 might be the D (6 bases). Trimming left V 2 bases short and J 7 bases short, with 14 bases between. CDR3 size: 15 residues. The V gene's germline CDR1 is MNHNY and CDR2 SVGAGI (reference sequence). The CDR3 region is CASSYGQPGIEKLFF. CDR3 coding DNA: TGTGCCAGCAGTTACGGACAGCCGGGGATTGAAAAACTGTTTTTT.

The chain carries TRBV18 and TRBJ1-5, with TRBD1 identical over 7 bases. The CDR3 extends over 14 amino acids. Unmatched junction bases numbered 3, after V lost 5 bases and J lost 2 bases. From germline, CDR1 is KGHSH and CDR2 LQKENI. The CDR3 loop is CASSGQVGNQPQHF. CDR3 coding DNA: TGTGCCAGCTCAGGACAGGTGGGCAATCAGCCCCAGCATTTT.

This clone turned up a few times. The chain joins TRBV18 to TRBJ1-2, with TRBD1 matching over 7 bases. From germline, CDR1 is KGHSH and CDR2 LQKENI. The CDR3 extends over 15 amino acids. V dropped 3 bases and J dropped 8; count of bases not matched to a gene: 12. CDR3 sequence reads: CASSPQTGSQGGYTF. The CDR3 nucleotides are TGTGCCAGCTCACCGCAGACAGGCTCACAGGGGGGCTACACCTTC.

V usage is TRBV7-9 and J usage is TRBJ2-1; 8 positions agree with TRBD2. The V gene end was trimmed by 2 bases and the J gene end by 10 bases; junction bases not matched to a gene: 4. From germline, CDR1 is SEHNR and CDR2 FQNEAQ (reference sequence). The CDR3 extends over 13 amino acids. Here the CDR3 reads CASSLYGRGEQFF. CDR3 in DNA: TGTGCCAGCAGCTTATACGGGAGGGGGGAGCAGTTCTTC. The variable domain in full, completed from reference TRBV7-9 and TRBJ2-1, reads DTGVSQNPRHKITKRGQNVTFRCDPISEHNRLYWYRQTLGQGPEFLTYFQNEAQLEKSRLLSDRFSAERPKGSFSTLEIQRTEQGDSAMYLCASSLYGRGEQFFGPGTRLTVL.

V gene TRBV7-2 combines with J gene TRBJ1-5, with TRBD1 identical over 8 bases. CDR1 is SGHTA, CDR2 FQGNSA, per germline. This CDR3 is built from 14 residues. Unmatched junction bases numbered 3, after V lost 5 bases and J lost 3 bases. CDR3 protein: CASSRQGLNQPQHF. CDR3 bases: TGTGCCAGCAGCAGACAGGGGCTCAATCAGCCCCAGCATTTT.

The rearrangement links TRBV7-2 to TRBJ2-7; the D gene is possibly TRBD2 (5 bases). V lost 1 base and J 3 bases, leaving 10 bases between the germline ends. Germline assignment: CDR1 SGHTA and CDR2 FQGNSA. The CDR3 spans 14 residues. In nucleotides, the CDR3 is TGTGCCAGCAGCTTAGGGACGGGGAACTACGAGCAGTACTTC. This codes for CASSLGTGNYEQYF.